This TCR beta chain was recorded in a study of CD8 T cells in ankylosing spondylitis. This clonotype was seen repeatedly, ten times or more. V lost 5 bases and J lost 0; bases outside the gene matches: 11. The CDR3 has 16 amino acids. CDR1 and CDR2 (germline): DFQATT, SNEGSKA (reference sequence). Each CDR3 protein gets one entry after TCRdb re-called the 5' RACE reads with MiXCR. The table records approximately 250,000 distinct CDR3 sequences, about 24% of them present only once. The receptor's source is a male donor with ankylosing spondylitis or in good health (not recorded which). Sequencing was carried out using blood, either unsorted or a sorted T cell fraction (not recorded which). V is TRBV20-1 and J is TRBJ2-3, with 7 positions matching TRBD2. The CDR3 DNA reads as TGCAGTGCTGAAGCCCTAGCGGCTCAAAGCACAGATACGCAGTATTTT. As protein: CSAEALAAQSTDTQYF.